Presented here are 2 T cell receptor beta chains from one specimen sequenced in a study of blood T cells in healthy people across ages. Primers used in a second PCR of roughly 7 to 12 cycles were a sample-barcoded 5' primer and a J-beta primer mix. TCRdb recomputed calls from the 5' RACE reads with MiXCR, one row per CDR3 protein. The sample has approximately 670,000 distinct CDR3 sequences; approximately 40% are singletons. The sample taken for sequencing was blood. Receptors originate from a man aged 80 or over in good health.

This clonotype was found many times. The gene calls are TRBV29-1 and TRBJ2-7; D is undetermined. V dropped 0 bases and J dropped 6 bases, with 6 bases sitting between them. CDR3 length equals 11 residues. Germline assignment: CDR1 SQVTM and CDR2 ANQGSEA. CDR3 residues: CSVEEQIEQYF. CDR3 in DNA: TGCAGCGTTGAAGAGCAGATCGAGCAGTACTTC.

Written as DNA, the CDR3 is TGTGCCAGCAGTTACTCGCTGGGGGCTGGGGAGACCCAGTACTTC. As protein: CASSYSLGAGETQYF. The chain recombines TRBV6-5 with TRBJ2-5; D may be TRBD1 (6 bases). Germline V gives CDR1 MNHEY, CDR2 SVGAGI. The CDR3 spans 15 residues. Deletions cut 0 bases from V and 5 bases from J, with 13 bases between.